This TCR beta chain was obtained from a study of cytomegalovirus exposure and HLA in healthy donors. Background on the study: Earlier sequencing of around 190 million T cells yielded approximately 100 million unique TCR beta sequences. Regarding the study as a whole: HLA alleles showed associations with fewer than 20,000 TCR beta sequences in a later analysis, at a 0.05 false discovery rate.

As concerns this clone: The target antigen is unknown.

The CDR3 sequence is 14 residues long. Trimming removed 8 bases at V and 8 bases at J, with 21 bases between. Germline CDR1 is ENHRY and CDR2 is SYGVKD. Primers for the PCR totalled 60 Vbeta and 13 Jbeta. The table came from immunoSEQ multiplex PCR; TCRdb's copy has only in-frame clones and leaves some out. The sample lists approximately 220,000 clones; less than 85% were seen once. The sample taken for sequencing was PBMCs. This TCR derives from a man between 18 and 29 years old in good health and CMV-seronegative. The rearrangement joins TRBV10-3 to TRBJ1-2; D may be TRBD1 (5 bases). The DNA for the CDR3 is TGTGCCATCCTCGTTCAAGAGGGGACTTACGGCTACACCTTC. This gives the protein CAILVQEGTYGYTF.